The present T cell receptor (beta chain) was sequenced within a study of metastatic and nonmetastatic thyroid tumors. Study at large: Repertoires of blood and of tissue (tumor or nodule) from malignant and benign thyroid patients were compared. Overall study results and limits: Benign nodules reportedly had significantly lower TCR beta diversity than malignant thyroid tumors in blood and tumor.

Treatment of any kind had been given to no patient before thyroid surgery. The CDR3 has 15 residues. Germline CDR1 and CDR2: SGHKS and YYEKEE (reference sequence). V lost 5 bases, J lost 8 bases, and 14 bases stayed unmatched. Study processing details: Between-group CDR3 differences, defined by clinicopathological status, yielded a distant-metastasis classifier for papillary thyroid cancer. TCRdb redid the clone calls on the PCR reads using MiXCR. None of the V and J calls come from the authors' own analysis; TCRdb made them. The data hold 100,000 or so clones, with under 15% observed a single time. Comment on this clone: Its antigen is undetermined.

The genes are TRBV5-5 and TRBJ1-2, with 8 bases aligning to TRBD1. The sample taken for sequencing was blood. This TCR derives from a female donor with papillary thyroid cancer or a benign thyroid nodule (not recorded which). Some clones in this sample may be carry-over from other donors' samples. The CDR3: CASRVSGQVFSGYTF. CDR3 DNA sequence: TGTGCCAGCAGGGTCTCGGGACAGGTTTTCTCCGGCTACACCTTC.